The sequence of this T cell receptor beta chain was determined in a study of blood T cells in healthy people across ages. Alongside a J-beta primer mix, a sample-barcoded 5' primer served in a second PCR lasting roughly 6 to 12 cycles. A template-switch adaptor with 12 random nucleotides tagged each cDNA molecule. Each single sample gave us at least 2.5 million CDR3-containing paired-end reads. TCRdb independently ran MiXCR on the 5' RACE reads; one entry per CDR3 protein. Altogether about 640,000 distinct CDR3 sequences are present, about 30% being singletons, with the ten largest covering approximately 14%. Trimming took 1 base from V and 7 from J, leaving 13 bases between them. The CDR3 runs 14 residues. Drawing of peripheral blood yielded about 9.8 milliliters from each donor.

V usage is TRBV12-3 or TRBV12-4 and J usage is TRBJ1-2; tentatively, D is TRBD1 (5 bases). Sequenced input: blood. This sequence originates from a woman aged 80 or over in good health. The CDR3, as DNA: TGTGCCAGCAGTTTAGGCCCCGGGACGGGTGGCTACACCTTC. Amino acids: CASSLGPGTGGYTF.